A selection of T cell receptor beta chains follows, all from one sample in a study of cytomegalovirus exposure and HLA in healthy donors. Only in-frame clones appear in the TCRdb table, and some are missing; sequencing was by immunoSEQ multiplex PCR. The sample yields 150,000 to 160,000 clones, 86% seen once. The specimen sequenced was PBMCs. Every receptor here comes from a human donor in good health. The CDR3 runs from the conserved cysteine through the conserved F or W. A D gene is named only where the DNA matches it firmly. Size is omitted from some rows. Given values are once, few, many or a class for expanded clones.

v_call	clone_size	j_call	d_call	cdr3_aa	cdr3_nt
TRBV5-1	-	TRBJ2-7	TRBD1	CASSSRQGASREQYF	TGCGCCAGCAGCTCCAGACAGGGGGCATCGAGAGAGCAGTACTTC
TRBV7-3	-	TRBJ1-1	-	CASRLTGSNTEAFF	TGTGCCAGCAGATTGACAGGATCGAACACTGAAGCTTTCTTT
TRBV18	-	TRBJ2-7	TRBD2	CASSPQAGVSGEQYF	TGTGCCAGCTCACCTCAAGCGGGAGTATCGGGGGAGCAGTACTTC
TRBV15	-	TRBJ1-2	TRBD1	CATSRTGTGYGYTF	TGTGCCACCAGCAGAACCGGGACAGGGTACGGCTACACCTTC
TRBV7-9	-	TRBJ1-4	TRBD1	CASSAVTGSGEKLFF	TGTGCCAGCAGCGCCGTGACAGGGTCGGGTGAAAAACTGTTTTTT
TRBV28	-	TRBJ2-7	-	CASRQKLITYEQYF	TGTGCCAGCAGACAGAAACTCATAACCTACGAGCAGTACTTC
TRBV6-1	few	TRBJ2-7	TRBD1	CASSEEPGQTYEQYF	TGTGCCAGCAGTGAAGAACCGGGACAGACCTACGAGCAGTACTTC
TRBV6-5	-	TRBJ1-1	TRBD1	CASSHRGNTEAFF	TGTGCCAGCAGCCACAGGGGTAACACTGAAGCTTTCTTT
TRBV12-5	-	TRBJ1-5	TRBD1	CASGLVLTGGLGQPQHF	TGTGCTAGTGGTTTGGTACTTACAGGGGGTTTAGGTCAGCCCCAGCATTTT
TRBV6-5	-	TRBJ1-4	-	CATKGQGREEKLFF	TGTGCCACAAAGGGCCAGGGCCGGGAGGAAAAACTGTTTTTT
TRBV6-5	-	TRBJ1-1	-	CASSSPTVEAFF	TGTGCCAGCAGTTCCCCAACAGTTGAAGCTTTCTTT
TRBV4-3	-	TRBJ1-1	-	CASSQRENTEAFF	TGCGCCAGCAGCCAAAGAGAGAACACTGAAGCTTTCTTT
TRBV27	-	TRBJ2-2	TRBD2	CASSLFLAGDRTGELFF	TGTGCCAGCAGTTTATTCCTAGCGGGAGATAGGACCGGGGAGCTGTTTTTT
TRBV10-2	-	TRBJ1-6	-	CASSEVRGNSPLHF	TGCGCCAGCAGTGAGGTCAGGGGTAATTCACCCCTCCACTTT
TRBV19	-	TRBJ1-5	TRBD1	CASSGTVGNQPQHF	TGTGCCAGTAGCGGGACAGTGGGCAATCAGCCCCAGCATTTT
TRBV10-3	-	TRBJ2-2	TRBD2	CATTGTSWGTGATGELFF	TGTGCCACCACCGGGACTAGCTGGGGAACGGGGGCCACCGGGGAGCTGTTTTTT
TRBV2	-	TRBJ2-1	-	CASHLRSYNEQFF	TGTGCCAGCCACCTGCGGTCCTACAATGAGCAGTTCTTC
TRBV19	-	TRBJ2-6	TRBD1	CASSLDRAGANVLTF	TGTGCCAGTAGTCTAGACAGGGCTGGGGCCAACGTCCTGACTTTC
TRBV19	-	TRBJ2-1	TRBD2	CASGDYGIYNEQFF	TGTGCCAGCGGGGACTACGGGATATACAATGAGCAGTTCTTC
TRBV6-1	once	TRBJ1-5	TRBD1	CASKTGGGNQPQHF	TGTGCCAGCAAAACAGGGGGCGGCAATCAGCCCCAGCATTTT
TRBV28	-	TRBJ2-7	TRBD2	CASSLAGDAYEQYF	TGTGCCAGCAGTTTAGCGGGAGATGCCTACGAGCAGTACTTC
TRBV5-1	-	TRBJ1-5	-	CASSPGQFSNQPQHF	TGCGCCAGCAGCCCCGGACAGTTTAGCAATCAGCCCCAGCATTTT
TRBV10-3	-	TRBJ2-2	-	CATELSGELFF	TGTGCCACCGAACTCTCCGGGGAGCTGTTTTTT
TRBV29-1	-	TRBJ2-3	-	CSSGGGPLTDTQYF	TGCAGCTCTGGGGGGGGCCCCCTCACAGATACGCAGTATTTT
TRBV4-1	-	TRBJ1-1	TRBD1	CASSHKDREAAGAFF	TGCGCCAGCAGCCACAAGGACAGGGAGGCCGCTGGAGCTTTCTTT
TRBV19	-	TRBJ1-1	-	CASSSEQEAFF	TGTGCCAGTAGTTCAGAACAAGAAGCTTTCTTT
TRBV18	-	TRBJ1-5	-	CASSPLGGGDQPQHF	TGTGCCAGCTCACCATTGGGGGGGGGCGATCAGCCCCAGCATTTT
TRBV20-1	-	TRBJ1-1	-	CRGSQGTEAFF	TGCAGGGGATCACAGGGAACTGAAGCTTTCTTT
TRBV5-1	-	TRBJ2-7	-	CASSYAPGENSYEQYF	TGCGCCAGCAGCTACGCCCCAGGGGAAAACTCCTACGAGCAGTACTTC
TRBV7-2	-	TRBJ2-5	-	CASSLVTQETQYF	TGTGCCAGCAGCCTGGTGACTCAAGAGACCCAGTACTTC
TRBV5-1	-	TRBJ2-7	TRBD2	CASSFRGLAGGPHEQYF	TGCGCCAGCAGCTTTCGGGGACTAGCGGGAGGGCCCCACGAGCAGTACTTC
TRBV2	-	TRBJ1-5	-	CASSLTGSNQPQHF	TGTGCCAGCAGTTTAACGGGGAGCAATCAGCCCCAGCATTTT
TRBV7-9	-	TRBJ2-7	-	CASSLGADSSYEQYF	TGTGCCAGCAGCTTAGGTGCGGACAGTTCCTACGAGCAGTACTTC
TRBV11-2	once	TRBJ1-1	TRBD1	CASSLTGVEAFF	TGTGCCAGCAGCCTGACAGGGGTAGAGGCTTTCTTT
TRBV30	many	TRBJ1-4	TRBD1	CACGTGGAEKLFF	TGTGCCTGTGGGACAGGGGGCGCGGAAAAACTGTTTTTT
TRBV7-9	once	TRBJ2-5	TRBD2	CASSLPPSGEQETQYF	TGTGCCAGCAGCTTACCCCCTAGCGGGGAGCAAGAGACCCAGTACTTC
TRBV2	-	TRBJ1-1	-	CASIRTYSNTEAFF	TGTGCCAGCATCCGGACATACTCGAACACTGAAGCTTTCTTT
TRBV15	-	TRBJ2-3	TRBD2	CATSRGPAGGPWDTQYF	TGTGCCACCAGCAGAGGCCCAGCGGGAGGGCCGTGGGATACGCAGTATTTT
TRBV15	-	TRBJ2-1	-	CATSRKRGGTIYNEQFF	TGTGCCACCAGCCGCAAGAGGGGGGGCACTATCTACAATGAGCAGTTCTTC
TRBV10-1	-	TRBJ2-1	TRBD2	CASSPLAGSGNEQFF	TGCGCCAGCAGTCCTCTAGCGGGTTCTGGCAATGAGCAGTTCTTC
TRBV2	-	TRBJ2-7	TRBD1	CASSDQDRVNYEQYF	TGTGCCAGCAGTGACCAGGACAGGGTAAACTACGAGCAGTACTTC
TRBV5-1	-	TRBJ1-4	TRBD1	CASSFAGGLEKLFF	TGCGCCAGCAGCTTTGCAGGGGGCCTGGAAAAACTGTTTTTT
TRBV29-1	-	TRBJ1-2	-	CSANGGLHQRRDGYTF	TGCAGCGCAAACGGGGGGCTTCATCAAAGAAGGGATGGCTACACCTTC
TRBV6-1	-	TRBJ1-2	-	CASSELMGGGYGYTF	TGTGCCAGCAGTGAATTGATGGGGGGGGGCTATGGCTACACCTTC
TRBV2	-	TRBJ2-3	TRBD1	CASDAWDRFAADTQYF	TGTGCCAGCGATGCCTGGGACAGGTTCGCGGCAGATACGCAGTATTTT